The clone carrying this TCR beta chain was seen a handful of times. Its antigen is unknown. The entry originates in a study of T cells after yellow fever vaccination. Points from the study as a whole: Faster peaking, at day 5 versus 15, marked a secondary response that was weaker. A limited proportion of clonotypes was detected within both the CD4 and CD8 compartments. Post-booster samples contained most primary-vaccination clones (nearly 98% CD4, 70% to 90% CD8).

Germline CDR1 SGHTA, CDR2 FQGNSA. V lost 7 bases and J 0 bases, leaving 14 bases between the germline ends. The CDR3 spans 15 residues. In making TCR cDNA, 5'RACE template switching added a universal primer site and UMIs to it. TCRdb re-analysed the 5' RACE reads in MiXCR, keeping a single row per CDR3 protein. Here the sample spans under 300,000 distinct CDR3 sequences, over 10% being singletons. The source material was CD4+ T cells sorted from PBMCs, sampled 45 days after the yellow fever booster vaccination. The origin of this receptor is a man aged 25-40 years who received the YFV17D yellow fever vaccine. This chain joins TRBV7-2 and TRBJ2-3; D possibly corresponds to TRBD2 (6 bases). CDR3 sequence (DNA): TGTGCCAGCACCCTCTATAGCGGTAGCACAGATACGCAGTATTTT. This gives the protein CASTLYSGSTDTQYF.